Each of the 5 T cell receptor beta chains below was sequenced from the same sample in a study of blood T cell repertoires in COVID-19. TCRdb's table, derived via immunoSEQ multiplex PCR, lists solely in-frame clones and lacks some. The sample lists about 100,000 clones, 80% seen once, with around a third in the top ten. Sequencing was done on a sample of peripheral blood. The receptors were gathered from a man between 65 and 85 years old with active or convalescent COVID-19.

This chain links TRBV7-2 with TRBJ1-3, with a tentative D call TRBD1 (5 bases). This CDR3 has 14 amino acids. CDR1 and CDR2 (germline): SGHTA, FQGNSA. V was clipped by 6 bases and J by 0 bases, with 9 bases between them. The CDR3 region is CASSTGSSGNTIYF. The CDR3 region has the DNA TGTGCCAGCAGTACAGGTAGCTCTGGAAACACCATATATTTT.

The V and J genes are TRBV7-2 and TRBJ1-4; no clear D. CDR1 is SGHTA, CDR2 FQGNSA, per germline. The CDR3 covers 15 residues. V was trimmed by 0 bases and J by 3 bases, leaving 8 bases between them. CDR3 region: CASSLAEVPNEKLFF. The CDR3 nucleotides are TGTGCCAGCAGCTTAGCGGAGGTGCCTAATGAAAAACTGTTTTTT.

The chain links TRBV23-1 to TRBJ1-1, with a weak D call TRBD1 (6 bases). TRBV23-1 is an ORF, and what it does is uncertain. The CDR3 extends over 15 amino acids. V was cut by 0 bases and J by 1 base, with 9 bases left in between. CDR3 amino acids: CASSQSVQGNTEAFF. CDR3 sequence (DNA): TGCGCCAGCAGTCAATCGGTACAGGGGAACACTGAAGCTTTCTTT.

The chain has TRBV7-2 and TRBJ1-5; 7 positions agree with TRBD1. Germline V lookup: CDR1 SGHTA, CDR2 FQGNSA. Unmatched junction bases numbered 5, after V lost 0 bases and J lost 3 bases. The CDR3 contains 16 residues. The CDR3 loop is CASSLAAGGANQPQHF. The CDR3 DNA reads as TGTGCCAGCAGCTTAGCGGCAGGGGGTGCCAATCAGCCCCAGCATTTT.

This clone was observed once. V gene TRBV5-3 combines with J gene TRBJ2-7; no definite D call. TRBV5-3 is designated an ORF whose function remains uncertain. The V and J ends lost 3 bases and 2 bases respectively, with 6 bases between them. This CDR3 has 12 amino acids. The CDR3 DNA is TGTGCCAGAAGCTCTCAGACCTACGAGCAGTACTTC. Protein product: CARSSQTYEQYF.